A selection of T cell receptor beta chains follows, all from one sample in a study of CD8 T cells in ankylosing spondylitis. TCRdb independently ran MiXCR on the 5' RACE reads; one entry per CDR3 protein. The repertoire holds about 250,000 distinct CDR3 sequences, with 7.5% to 9.5% as singletons. The specimen sequenced was blood, either unsorted or a sorted T cell fraction (not recorded which). The source of these receptors is a female donor with ankylosing spondylitis or in good health (not recorded which). Both conserved end residues are part of each CDR3. The D gene is left open where the match is weak. The size field is filled for only some rows; it gives once, few, many or a size class.

d_call	v_call	clone_size	j_call	cdr3_aa	cdr3_nt
NA	TRBV12-3/TRBV12-4	many	TRBJ1-2	CASRVAFNYGYTF	TGTGCCAGCAGGGTTGCGTTTAACTATGGCTACACCTTC
NA	TRBV27	many	TRBJ1-1	CASSLSSPPATEAFF	TGTGCCAGCAGTTTGTCGTCTCCCCCGGCCACTGAAGCTTTCTTT
NA	TRBV20-1	many	TRBJ2-3	CSAVLGNRDTDTQYF	TGCAGTGCTGTCCTAGGGAACCGAGACACAGATACGCAGTATTTT
NA	TRBV9	many	TRBJ2-7	CASSLGGGSLYEQYF	TGTGCCAGCAGCCTCGGGGGCGGATCTCTCTACGAGCAGTACTTC
TRBD2	TRBV18	NA	TRBJ2-1	CASSPRGREGMNEQFF	TGTGCCAGCTCACCTCGCGGACGGGAGGGCATGAATGAGCAGTTCTTC
TRBD2	TRBV11-2	NA	TRBJ2-1	CASSLTGTSGRAGNGQFF	TGTGCCAGCAGCCTCACCGGGACTAGCGGGAGGGCCGGGAATGGGCAGTTCTTC
TRBD1	TRBV4-3	many	TRBJ2-3	CASSQEITGTGGADTQYF	TGCGCCAGCAGCCAGGAAATCACCGGGACAGGGGGCGCAGATACGCAGTATTTT
NA	TRBV14	NA	TRBJ2-3	CASSQVVEGEDTQYF	TGTGCCAGCAGCCAAGTAGTGGAGGGTGAAGATACGCAGTATTTT
NA	TRBV5-1	many	TRBJ2-1	CASSFIGVNNNEQFF	TGCGCCAGCAGCTTCATAGGGGTTAACAACAATGAGCAGTTCTTC
NA	TRBV27	many	TRBJ2-1	CATQLDPVDYTYNEQFF	TGTGCCACCCAACTAGATCCGGTAGACTACACCTACAATGAGCAGTTCTTC
NA	TRBV7-7	many	TRBJ1-2	CASSFYGYTF	TGTGCCAGCAGTTTTTATGGCTACACCTTC
NA	TRBV11-2	many	TRBJ2-5	CASSFLQGLGETQYF	TGTGCCAGCAGCTTCTTGCAGGGGCTGGGAGAGACCCAGTACTTC
NA	TRBV7-9	few	TRBJ2-2	CASSLASAGELFF	TGTGCCAGCAGCTTAGCTTCCGCCGGGGAGCTGTTTTTT
NA	TRBV5-5	many	TRBJ2-1	CASSASPEGEQFF	TGTGCCAGCAGCGCTTCCCCCGAGGGTGAGCAGTTCTTC
TRBD1	TRBV18	NA	TRBJ2-1	CASSPRTGENGEQFF	TGTGCCAGCTCACCCCGGACAGGGGAAAACGGTGAGCAGTTCTTC
TRBD1	TRBV4-3	many	TRBJ2-1	CASSGTGSGEQFF	TGCGCCAGCAGCGGGACAGGGTCGGGTGAGCAGTTCTTC
TRBD1	TRBV10-3	many	TRBJ2-7	CAISEPGQGAHEQYF	TGTGCCATCAGTGAGCCGGGACAGGGTGCCCACGAGCAGTACTTC
NA	TRBV4-2	many	TRBJ2-2	CASSQGGVELFF	TGTGCCAGCAGCCAAGGGGGGGTCGAGCTGTTTTTT
TRBD2	TRBV20-1	many	TRBJ2-3	CSARVTSGRYTQYF	TGCAGTGCTAGAGTAACTAGCGGGAGGTATACGCAGTATTTT
NA	TRBV4-1	many	TRBJ1-2	CASSQGTDGYTF	TGCGCCAGCAGCCAAGGAACAGATGGCTACACCTTC